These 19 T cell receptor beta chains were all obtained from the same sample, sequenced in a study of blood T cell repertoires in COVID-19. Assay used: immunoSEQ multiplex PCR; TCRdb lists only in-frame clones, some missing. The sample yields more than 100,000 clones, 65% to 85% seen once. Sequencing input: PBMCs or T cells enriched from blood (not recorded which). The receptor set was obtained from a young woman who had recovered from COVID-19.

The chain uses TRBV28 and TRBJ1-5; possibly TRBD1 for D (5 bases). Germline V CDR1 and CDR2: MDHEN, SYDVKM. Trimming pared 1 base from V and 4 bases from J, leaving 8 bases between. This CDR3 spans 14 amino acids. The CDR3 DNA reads TGTGCCAGCAGTTTATATGGGGGGAATCAGCCCCAGCATTTT. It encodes CASSLYGGNQPQHF.

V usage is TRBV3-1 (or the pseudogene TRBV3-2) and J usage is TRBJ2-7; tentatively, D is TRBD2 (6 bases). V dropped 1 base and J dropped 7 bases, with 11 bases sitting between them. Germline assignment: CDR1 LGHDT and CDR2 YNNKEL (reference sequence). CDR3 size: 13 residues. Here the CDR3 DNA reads TGTGCCAGCAGCCAAGTGAGGAGGGGTGAGCAGTACTTC. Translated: CASSQVRRGEQYF.

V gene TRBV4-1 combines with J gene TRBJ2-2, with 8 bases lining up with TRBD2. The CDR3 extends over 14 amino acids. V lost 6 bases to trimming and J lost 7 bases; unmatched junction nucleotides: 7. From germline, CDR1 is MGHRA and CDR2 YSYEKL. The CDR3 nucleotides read TGCGCCAGCAGGGGGATAGCGGGAATCGGGGAGCTGTTTTTT. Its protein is CASRGIAGIGELFF.

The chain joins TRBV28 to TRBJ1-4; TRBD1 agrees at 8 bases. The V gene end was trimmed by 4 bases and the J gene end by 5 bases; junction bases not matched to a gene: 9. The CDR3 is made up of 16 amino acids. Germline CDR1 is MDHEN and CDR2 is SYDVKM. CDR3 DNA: TGTGCCAGCAGTTCCCCGAGGACAGGGCTGAATGAAAAACTGTTTTTT. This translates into CASSSPRTGLNEKLFF.

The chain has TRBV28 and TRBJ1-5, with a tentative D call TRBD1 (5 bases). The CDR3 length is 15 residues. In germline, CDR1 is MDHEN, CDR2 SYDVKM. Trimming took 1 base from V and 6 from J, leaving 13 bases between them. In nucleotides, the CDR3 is TGTGCCAGCAGTTTATATACCAGGGTTGGTCAGCCCCAGCATTTT. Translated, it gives CASSLYTRVGQPQHF.

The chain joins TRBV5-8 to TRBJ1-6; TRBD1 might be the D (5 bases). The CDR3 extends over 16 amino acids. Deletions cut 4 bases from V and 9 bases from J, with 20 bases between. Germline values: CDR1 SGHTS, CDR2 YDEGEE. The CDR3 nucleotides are TGTGCCAGCAGCCAAGCGACAGTTTTCGTGGGTTCACCCCTCCACTTT. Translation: CASSQATVFVGSPLHF.

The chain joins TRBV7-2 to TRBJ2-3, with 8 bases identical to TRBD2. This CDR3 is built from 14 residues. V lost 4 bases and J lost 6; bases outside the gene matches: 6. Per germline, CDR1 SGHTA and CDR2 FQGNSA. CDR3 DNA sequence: TGTGCCAGCAGCTCGCCGGGGGGGCGGGATACGCAGTATTTT. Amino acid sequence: CASSSPGGRDTQYF.

CDR3 in DNA: TGTGCCAGCAGCTTAACGTCTGACAGCAAGTACAATGAGCAGTTCTTC. Translation gives CASSLTSDSKYNEQFF. V is TRBV7-3 and J is TRBJ2-1; maybe TRBD1 (5 bases). In germline, CDR1 is SGHTA, CDR2 FQGTGA. The CDR3 consists of 16 residues. Trimming pared 0 bases from V and 4 bases from J, leaving 13 bases between.

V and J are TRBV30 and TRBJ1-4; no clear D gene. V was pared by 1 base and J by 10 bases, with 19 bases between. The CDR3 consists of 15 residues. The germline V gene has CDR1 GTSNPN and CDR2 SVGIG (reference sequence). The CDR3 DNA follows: TGTGCCTGGAGTGGAACCAACCTACAAGGCGGAAAACTGTTTTTT. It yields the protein CAWSGTNLQGGKLFF.

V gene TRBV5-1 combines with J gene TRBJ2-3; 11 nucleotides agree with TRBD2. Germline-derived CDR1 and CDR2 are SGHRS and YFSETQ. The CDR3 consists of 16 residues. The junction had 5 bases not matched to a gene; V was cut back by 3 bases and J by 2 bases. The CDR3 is CASSYTSGRPTDTQYF. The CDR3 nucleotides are TGCGCCAGCAGCTATACTAGCGGGAGACCCACAGATACGCAGTATTTT.

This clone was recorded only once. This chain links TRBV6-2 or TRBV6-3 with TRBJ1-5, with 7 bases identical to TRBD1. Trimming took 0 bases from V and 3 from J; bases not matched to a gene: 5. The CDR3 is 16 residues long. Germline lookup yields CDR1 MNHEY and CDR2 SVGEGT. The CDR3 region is CASSYSPDRVNQPQHF. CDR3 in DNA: TGTGCCAGCAGTTACTCACCCGACAGGGTCAATCAGCCCCAGCATTTT.

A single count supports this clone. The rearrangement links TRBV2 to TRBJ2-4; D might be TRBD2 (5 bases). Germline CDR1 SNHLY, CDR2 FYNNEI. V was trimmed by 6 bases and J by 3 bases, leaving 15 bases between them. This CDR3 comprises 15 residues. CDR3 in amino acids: CASSINGLNKNIQYF. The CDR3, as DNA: TGTGCCAGCAGCATCAACGGACTGAACAAAAACATTCAGTACTTC.

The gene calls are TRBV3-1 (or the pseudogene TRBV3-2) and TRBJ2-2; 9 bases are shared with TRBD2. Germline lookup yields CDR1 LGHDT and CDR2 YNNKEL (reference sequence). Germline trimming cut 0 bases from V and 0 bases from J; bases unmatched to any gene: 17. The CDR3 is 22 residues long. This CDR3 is CASSQDLYIPSGAPSNTGELFF. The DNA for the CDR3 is TGTGCCAGCAGCCAAGACCTGTATATCCCTAGCGGGGCGCCCTCGAACACCGGGGAGCTGTTTTTT.

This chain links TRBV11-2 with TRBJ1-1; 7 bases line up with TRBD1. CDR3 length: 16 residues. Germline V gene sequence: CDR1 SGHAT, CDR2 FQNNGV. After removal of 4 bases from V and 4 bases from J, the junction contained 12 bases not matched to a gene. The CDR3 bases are TGTGCCAGCAGCTCCCGGGACAGACCTTTGGGCACTGAAGCTTTCTTT. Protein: CASSSRDRPLGTEAFF.

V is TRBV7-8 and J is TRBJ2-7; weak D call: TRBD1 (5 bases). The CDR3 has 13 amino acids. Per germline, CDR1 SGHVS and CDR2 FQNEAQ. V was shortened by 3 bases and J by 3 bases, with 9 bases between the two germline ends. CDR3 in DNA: TGTGCCAGCAGCTTGACAGTCTTCTACGAGCAGTACTTC. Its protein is CASSLTVFYEQYF.

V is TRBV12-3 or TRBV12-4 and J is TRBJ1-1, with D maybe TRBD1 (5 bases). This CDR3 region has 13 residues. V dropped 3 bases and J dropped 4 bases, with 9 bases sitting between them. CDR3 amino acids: CASSFPGITEAFF. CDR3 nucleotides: TGTGCCAGCAGTTTCCCAGGGATCACTGAAGCTTTCTTT.

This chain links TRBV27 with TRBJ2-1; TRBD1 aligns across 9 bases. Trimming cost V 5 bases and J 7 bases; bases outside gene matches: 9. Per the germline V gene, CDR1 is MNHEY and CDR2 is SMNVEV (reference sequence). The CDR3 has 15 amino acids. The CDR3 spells CASSLGQGRVNEQFF. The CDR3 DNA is TGTGCCAGCAGTCTCGGACAGGGGCGAGTGAATGAGCAGTTCTTC.

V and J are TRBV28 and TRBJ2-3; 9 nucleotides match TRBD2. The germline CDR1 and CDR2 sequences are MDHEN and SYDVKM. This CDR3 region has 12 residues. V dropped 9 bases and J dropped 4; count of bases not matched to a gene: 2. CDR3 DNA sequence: TGTGCCAGTCGGACTAGCGCAGATACGCAGTATTTT. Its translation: CASRTSADTQYF.

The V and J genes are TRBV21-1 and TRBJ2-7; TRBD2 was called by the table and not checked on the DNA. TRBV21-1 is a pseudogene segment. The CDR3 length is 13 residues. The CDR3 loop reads CASIQRGSYEQYF. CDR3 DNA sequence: TGTGCCAGCATCCAGCGGGGGTCCTACGAGCAGTACTTC.